Sequencing of this TCR beta chain was carried out in a study of CD8 T cells in Susac syndrome. Findings and limits, study-wide: In Susac patients, clonal expansion was not detected in CD4+ cells. The number of individuals included in the study's TCR sequencing and HLA analysis was acknowledged as relatively small.

TEMRA cells were FACS-enriched, unlike CD8+ and CD4+ T cells, which were negatively isolated. To note about this clonotype: The antigen is unknown.

RNA was extracted with the RNeasy kit, and a quantity of about 0.45 to 1 ug was reverse transcribed using random hexamers. Multiplex immunoSEQ PCR targeted 54 Vbeta and 13 Jbeta TCR beta segments. From the immunoSEQ multiplex PCR reads, TCRdb called clonotypes with MiXCR, one entry per CDR3 protein. The table includes about 210,000 distinct CDR3 sequences, less than 95% detected once. Sequenced material: CD4+ T cells from PBMCs. This clonotype originated in a human donor with Susac syndrome.

CDR3 in amino acids: CSASDRGETQYF. The CDR3 nucleotides read TGCAGTGCTTCCGATAGGGGGGAGACCCAGTACTTC. This chain joins TRBV20-1 and TRBJ2-5, with TRBD1 as a possible D gene (6 bases). The CDR3 runs to 12 residues. V dropped 5 bases and J dropped 5 bases, with 12 bases sitting between them. CDR1 and CDR2 (germline): DFQATT, SNEGSKA (reference sequence).